A single sample gave rise to the 25 T cell receptor beta chains below, sequenced in a study of PD-1 blockade in mismatch repair-deficient tumors (dated by TCRdb to the late 2010s). Library creation used the immunoSEQ multiplex PCR assay. TCRdb took this table from immuneACCESS and kept in-frame rearrangements with V and J called. Such tables lack part of the clones; where checked against another copy, unresolved V genes explain under half of the gap, and the rest is unexplained. This sample is represented by about 68,000 clones; 78% of them were singletons. 4.5% to 7% of the sample belongs to the ten largest clones. The sequencing used peripheral blood, collected 2 weeks after starting pembrolizumab. These receptors were collected from an adult with mismatch repair-deficient cancer.

This sequence joins TRBV5-4 and TRBJ2-2, with TRBD2 matching over 9 bases. V was clipped by 4 bases and J by 4 bases; unmatched bases: 5. The germline V gene has CDR1 SGHNT and CDR2 YYREEE (reference sequence). The CDR3 contains 15 residues. CDR3 loop: CASSGSGSATGELFF. CDR3 nucleotide sequence: TGTGCCAGCAGCGGTAGCGGGAGCGCCACCGGGGAGCTGTTTTTT.

The chain combines TRBV5-6 with TRBJ1-1; 8 bases are a match to TRBD1. Germline V gene lookup returns CDR1 SGHDT and CDR2 YYEEEE. The CDR3 is made up of 16 amino acids. Germline trimming cut 0 bases from V and 0 bases from J; bases unmatched to any gene: 4. CDR3 sequence (DNA): TGTGCCAGCAGCTTGGTTTGGGACAGGCTGAACACTGAAGCTTTCTTT. Translating gives CASSLVWDRLNTEAFF.

The chain carries TRBV27 and TRBJ2-7, with D hard to call. The CDR3 is 16 amino acids. Germline values: CDR1 MNHEY, CDR2 SMNVEV (reference sequence). Trimming removed 0 bases at V and 3 bases at J, with 15 bases between. The CDR3 DNA is TGTGCCAGCAGTTTATCGAAGCGCCAGCGTTTCTACGAGCAGTACTTC. Its translation is CASSLSKRQRFYEQYF.

This rearrangement joins TRBV15 to TRBJ2-1, with D perhaps matching TRBD2 (6 bases). Germline V gene data show CDR1 as LNHNV and CDR2 as YYDKDF (reference sequence). This CDR3 region has 15 residues. With 1 base removed from V and 9 bases from J, the gap between germline ends came to 16 bases. The CDR3 region has the DNA TGTGCCACCAGCAGAGCTCGCGGGACGCAGGGTGAGCAGTTCTTC. Its translation is CATSRARGTQGEQFF.

As to this clone: A junction boundary mismatches the germline segment, possibly from a read error. The V and J genes are TRBV30 and TRBJ1-2; D possibly corresponds to TRBD1 (5 bases). The germline gives CDR1 GTSNPN, CDR2 SVGIG (reference sequence). CDR3 size: 12 residues. The CDR3 DNA reads as TGTGCCTGGAGTCCGGGGGACTATGGCTACATCTTC. It codes for CAWSPGDYGYIF.

CDR3 sequence (DNA): TGTGCCAGCAGCACAAGCGGGAGGACGATAACCGGGGAGCTGTTTTTT. Its protein is CASSTSGRTITGELFF. J is TRBJ2-2 and V is TRBV11-3, with TRBD2 matching over 9 bases. Germline V gene lookup returns CDR1 SGHNT and CDR2 YENEEA. V shed 5 bases and J 5 bases; nucleotides not matched to a gene: 9. The CDR3 runs 16 residues. Together with reference TRBV11-3 and TRBJ2-2, the CDR3 gives the full variable domain: EAGVVQSPRYKIIEKKQPVAFWCNPISGHNTLYWYLQNLGQGPELLIRYENEEAVDDSQLPKDRFSAERLKGVDSTLKIQPAELGDSAVYLCASSTSGRTITGELFFGEGSRLTVL.

The chain uses TRBV5-1 and TRBJ2-5; D is perhaps TRBD1 or TRBD2 (5 bases each). CDR1 is SGHRS, CDR2 YFSETQ, per germline. This CDR3 region has 16 residues. V was pared by 1 base and J by 4 bases, with 17 bases between. The CDR3 reads CASSLSPQQGAETQYF. CDR3 coding DNA: TGCGCCAGCAGCTTGTCCCCCCAGCAGGGAGCAGAGACCCAGTACTTC.

V gene TRBV4-1 combines with J gene TRBJ1-2; no reliable D call. This CDR3 contains 14 residues. Germline values: CDR1 MGHRA, CDR2 YSYEKL. Trimming stripped 0 bases from V and 6 bases from J, with 11 bases between. CDR3 sequence reads: CASSQEWPVDGYTF. CDR3 coding DNA: TGCGCCAGCAGCCAAGAATGGCCGGTTGATGGCTACACCTTC.

This chain joins TRBV11-3 and TRBJ1-2, with a possible D match to TRBD1 (6 bases). The ends were cut back, 5 bases at V and 0 bases at J, with 16 bases in the middle. The CDR3 loop spans 16 amino acids. The germline CDR1 and CDR2 sequences are SGHNT and YENEEA. CDR3 protein: CASSPRGTLANYGYTF. CDR3 coding DNA: TGTGCCAGCAGCCCGAGGGGGACGCTTGCTAACTATGGCTACACCTTC.

This clone was detected once. The rearrangement uses TRBV5-5 and TRBJ2-7, with TRBD1 matching over 10 bases. The CDR3 spans 16 residues. The germline V gene has CDR1 SGHKS and CDR2 YYEKEE (reference sequence). The J segment lost 2 bases and the V segment lost 4 bases, leaving 9 bases of the junction unmatched. CDR3 DNA: TGTGCCAGCAGCAGAGCCGGGACAGGGGTTCCCTACGAGCAGTACTTC. Protein: CASSRAGTGVPYEQYF.

The gene calls are TRBV30 and TRBJ2-1; D is perhaps TRBD2 (5 bases). CDR1 and CDR2 (germline): GTSNPN, SVGIG (reference sequence). V was cut by 1 base and J by 0 bases, with 16 bases left in between. The CDR3 is 17 amino acids. The DNA for the CDR3 is TGTGCCTGGAGTGGCAATCGCGGAGGAAGCTCCTACAATGAGCAGTTCTTC. It translates to CAWSGNRGGSSYNEQFF.

The chain combines TRBV6-5 with TRBJ1-2, with 9 bases aligning to TRBD1. This CDR3 has 14 amino acids. Unmatched junction bases numbered 14, after V lost 5 bases and J lost 13 bases. Per germline, CDR1 MNHEY and CDR2 SVGAGI. CDR3 amino acids: CASSGRDREEVCTF. The CDR3 DNA reads TGTGCCAGCAGTGGCCGGGACAGGGAGGAGGTTTGCACCTTC.

The chain recombines TRBV7-2 with TRBJ2-5; maybe TRBD2 (6 bases). Between the trimmed V and J ends, which lost 5 bases and 5 bases, there was a span of 15 bases. CDR1 and CDR2 (germline): SGHTA, FQGNSA. CDR3 length equals 14 residues. Here the CDR3 reads CASSPRWGRETQYF. CDR3 bases: TGTGCCAGCAGCCCCCGTTGGGGGAGGGAGACCCAGTACTTC.

The chain employs TRBV27 and TRBJ2-3; 9 positions match TRBD2. The V and J ends lost 6 bases and 5 bases, in that order; junction bases with no gene match: 18. This CDR3 comprises 18 residues. Germline CDR1 MNHEY, CDR2 SMNVEV (reference sequence). This CDR3 reads CASRPNYGSGSFKDTQYF. The DNA of the CDR3 is TGTGCCAGCAGGCCAAATTACGGTAGCGGGAGTTTTAAAGATACGCAGTATTTT.

The gene calls are TRBV5-5 and TRBJ2-7; 8 bases are shared with TRBD2. The CDR3 length is 12 residues. Germline V gene data show CDR1 as SGHKS and CDR2 as YYEKEE (reference sequence). The J segment lost 3 bases and the V segment lost 4 bases, leaving 0 bases of the junction unmatched. As DNA, the CDR3 is TGTGCCAGCAGCCGGGGGGGCTACGAGCAGTACTTC. It specifies CASSRGGYEQYF.

This clone was found once. This chain uses TRBV10-1 with TRBJ2-1; 11 nucleotides line up with TRBD2. The J segment lost 4 bases and the V segment lost 5 bases, leaving 1 base of the junction unmatched. CDR1 is WNHNN, CDR2 SYGVQD, per germline (reference sequence). This CDR3 has 14 residues. CDR3 DNA sequence: TGCGCCAGCAGTACTAGCGGGAGTTACAATGAGCAGTTCTTC. It translates to CASSTSGSYNEQFF.

J is TRBJ1-1 and V is TRBV14; D gene ambiguous. Germline CDR1 reads SGHDN; CDR2 reads FVKESK. Trimming pared 4 bases from V and 1 base from J, leaving 7 bases between. This CDR3 contains 13 residues. CDR3 nucleotide sequence: TGTGCCAGCAGCCCCCAGGCGAACACTGAAGCTTTCTTT. Residues: CASSPQANTEAFF.

V is TRBV5-1 and J is TRBJ1-1, with TRBD1 as a possible D gene (6 bases). CDR3 length equals 12 residues. The V gene lost 4 bases and the J gene lost 6 bases, with 10 bases spanning the gap. Germline loops: CDR1 SGHRS, CDR2 YFSETQ. The CDR3 here is CASSLGTPEAFF. DNA of the CDR3: TGCGCCAGCAGCCTCGGGACACCTGAAGCTTTCTTT. The full variable domain, rest sourced from reference TRBV5-1 and TRBJ1-1, is KAGVTQTPRYLIKTRGQQVTLSCSPISGHRSVSWYQQTPGQGLQFLFEYFSETQRNKGNFPGRFSGRQFSNSRSEMNVSTLELGDSALYLCASSLGTPEAFFGQGTRLTVV.

V is TRBV19 and J is TRBJ1-1, with D uncertain. The V and J ends lost 1 base and 2 bases respectively, with 8 bases between them. This CDR3 is built from 14 residues. CDR1 and CDR2 (germline): LNHDA, SQIVND (reference sequence). CDR3 sequence (DNA): TGTGCCAGTAGTATAGGGACGTCTAACACTGAAGCTTTCTTT. Translated: CASSIGTSNTEAFF. Combining the CDR3 with reference TRBV19 and TRBJ1-1 gives the whole variable domain DGGITQSPKYLFRKEGQNVTLSCEQNLNHDAMYWYRQDPGQGLRLIYYSQIVNDFQKGDIAEGYSVSREKKESFPLTVTSAQKNPTAFYLCASSIGTSNTEAFFGQGTRLTVV.

The gene calls are TRBV29-1 and TRBJ2-2; 8 bases align to TRBD1. The CDR3 totals 14 residues. Trimming at V came to 7 bases and at J to 1 base, leaving 5 bases not matched to a gene. The germline CDR1 and CDR2 sequences are SQVTM and ANQGSEA. The CDR3 coding sequence is TGCAGCGCCAGACAGGGGATGAACACCGGGGAGCTGTTTTTT. Protein product: CSARQGMNTGELFF.

This sequence joins TRBV10-2 and TRBJ1-2; D unclear. V shed 7 bases and J shed 1 base, with 19 bases lying between them. This CDR3 is 16 amino acids long. The germline V gene has CDR1 WSHSY and CDR2 SAAADI. This CDR3 reads CASMKGSLDYNYGYTF. The CDR3 DNA reads TGCGCCAGCATGAAGGGATCGTTGGACTATAACTATGGCTACACCTTC.

CDR3 loop: CASSPRTILRGETEAFF. The CDR3 DNA reads as TGCGCCAGCAGCCCGAGAACCATTCTCAGGGGTGAGACTGAAGCTTTCTTT. The chain joins TRBV4-1 to TRBJ1-1, with D maybe TRBD1 (6 bases). CDR1 and CDR2 (germline): MGHRA, YSYEKL. The V end was cut by 4 bases, the J end by 5 bases, with 23 bases between. This CDR3 is 17 amino acids long.

This clone was counted once. The CDR3 is CASSLKGQPSGNTIYF. In DNA, the CDR3 is TGTGCCAGCAGCTTAAAGGGACAGCCCTCTGGAAACACCATATATTTT. The chain links TRBV7-2 to TRBJ1-3; 7 bases align to TRBD1. The CDR3 has 16 amino acids. Trimming cost V 2 bases and J 0 bases; bases outside gene matches: 4. Looked up from germline, CDR1 is SGHTA and CDR2 is FQGNSA. Full variable domain (missing parts from reference TRBV7-2 and TRBJ1-3): GAGVSQSPSNKVTEKGKDVELRCDPISGHTALYWYRQSLGQGLEFLIYFQGNSAPDKSGLPSDRFSAERTGGSVSTLTIQRTQQEDSAVYLCASSLKGQPSGNTIYFGEGSWLTVV.

The J gene is TRBJ1-1, the V gene TRBV16; no clear D. CDR3 length equals 14 residues. CDR1 and CDR2 from the germline V gene are KGHSY and FQNENV. With 4 bases removed from V and 1 base from J, the gap between germline ends came to 10 bases. The CDR3 loop reads CASSRSSANTEAFF. Here the CDR3 DNA reads TGTGCCAGCAGCCGTTCTTCGGCGAACACTGAAGCTTTCTTT.

The chain's CDR3 is CASSLAAGQYF. CDR3 DNA: TGTGCCAGCAGCTTAGCGGCAGGGCAGTATTTT. The gene calls are TRBV7-9 and TRBJ2-3; no firm D call. V lost 0 bases to trimming and J lost 11 bases, with 6 bases between them. This CDR3 contains 11 residues. Germline V gene data show CDR1 as SEHNR and CDR2 as FQNEAQ (reference sequence).